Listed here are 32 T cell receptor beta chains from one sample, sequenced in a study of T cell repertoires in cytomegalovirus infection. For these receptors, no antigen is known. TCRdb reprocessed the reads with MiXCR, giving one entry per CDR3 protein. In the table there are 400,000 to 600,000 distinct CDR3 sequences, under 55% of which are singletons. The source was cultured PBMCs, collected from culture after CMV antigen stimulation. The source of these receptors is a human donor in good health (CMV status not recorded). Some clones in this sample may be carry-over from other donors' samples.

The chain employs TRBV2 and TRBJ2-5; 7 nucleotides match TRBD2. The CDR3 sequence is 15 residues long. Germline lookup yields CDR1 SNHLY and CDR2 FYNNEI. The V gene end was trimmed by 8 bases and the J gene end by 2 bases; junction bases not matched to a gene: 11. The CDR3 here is CASFGPREGQETQYF. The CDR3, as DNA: TGTGCCAGCTTCGGCCCCAGGGAGGGACAAGAGACCCAGTACTTC.

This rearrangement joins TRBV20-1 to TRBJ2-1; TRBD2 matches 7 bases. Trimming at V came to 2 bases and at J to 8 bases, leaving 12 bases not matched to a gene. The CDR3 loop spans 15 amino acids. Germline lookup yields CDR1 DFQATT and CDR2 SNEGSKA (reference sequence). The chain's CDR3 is CSARLHGRRGDEQFF. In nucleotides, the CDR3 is TGCAGTGCTAGACTCCACGGGAGGAGGGGCGATGAGCAGTTCTTC.

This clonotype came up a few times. CDR3 in amino acids: CASSRPEIANNEQFF. The CDR3 DNA is TGTGCCAGCAGCAGACCGGAGATAGCGAACAATGAGCAGTTCTTC. The chain links TRBV7-6 to TRBJ2-1, with a weak D call TRBD2 (5 bases). Germline CDR1 reads SGHVS; CDR2 reads FNYEAQ. This CDR3 is 15 amino acids long. V lost 5 bases and J 5 bases, leaving 16 bases between the germline ends.

CDR3 in amino acids: CASSFGGFGNQPQHF. CDR3 bases: TGTGCCAGCAGCTTTGGGGGATTTGGCAATCAGCCCCAGCATTTT. This chain uses TRBV7-2 with TRBJ1-5, with D maybe TRBD1 (5 bases). Per germline, CDR1 SGHTA and CDR2 FQGNSA. Trimming took off 3 bases at V and 2 bases at J, with 11 bases between the two ends. There are 15 residues in the CDR3.

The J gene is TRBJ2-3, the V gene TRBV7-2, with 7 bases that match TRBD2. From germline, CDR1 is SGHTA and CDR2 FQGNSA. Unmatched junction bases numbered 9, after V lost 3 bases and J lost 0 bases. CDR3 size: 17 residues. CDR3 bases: TGTGCCAGCAGCTTCGTCTTTTGGGGGGGTAGCACAGATACGCAGTATTTT. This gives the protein CASSFVFWGGSTDTQYF.

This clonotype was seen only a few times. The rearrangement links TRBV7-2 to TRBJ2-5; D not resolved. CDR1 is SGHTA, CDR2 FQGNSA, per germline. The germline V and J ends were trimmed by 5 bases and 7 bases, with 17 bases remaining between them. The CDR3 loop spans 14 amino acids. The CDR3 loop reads CASSPLPALGTQYF. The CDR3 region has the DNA TGTGCCAGCAGCCCCCTCCCGGCCCTGGGGACCCAGTACTTC.

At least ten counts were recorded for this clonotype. The CDR3 coding sequence is TGTGCCAGCAGCTTAGAGAAAGCGGGAGACTTGGAACAGTACTTC. It translates to CASSLEKAGDLEQYF. This sequence joins TRBV7-2 and TRBJ2-7; TRBD2 agrees at 8 bases. V dropped 1 base and J dropped 10; count of bases not matched to a gene: 12. The germline CDR1 and CDR2 sequences are SGHTA and FQGNSA. The CDR3 length is 15 residues. The full variable domain, completed using reference TRBV7-2 and TRBJ2-7, is GAGVSQSPSNKVTEKGKDVELRCDPISGHTALYWYRQSLGQGLEFLIYFQGNSAPDKSGLPSDRFSAERTGGSVSTLTIQRTQQEDSAVYLCASSLEKAGDLEQYFGPGTRLTVT.

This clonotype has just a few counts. CDR3 region: CASGRGQGVGQPQHF. The CDR3 DNA reads TGTGCCAGTGGGAGGGGACAGGGGGTAGGACAGCCCCAGCATTTT. The chain uses TRBV19 and TRBJ1-5, with TRBD1 matching over 11 bases. Trimming at V came to 8 bases and at J to 7 bases, leaving 10 bases not matched to a gene. Germline lookup yields CDR1 LNHDA and CDR2 SQIVND (reference sequence). CDR3 length equals 15 residues.

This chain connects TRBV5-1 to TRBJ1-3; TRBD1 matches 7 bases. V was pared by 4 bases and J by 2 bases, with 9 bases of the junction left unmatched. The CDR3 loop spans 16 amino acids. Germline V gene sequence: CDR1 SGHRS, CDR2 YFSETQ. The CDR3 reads CASSHGDRETGNTIYF. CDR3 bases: TGCGCCAGCAGCCACGGAGACAGGGAAACTGGAAACACCATATATTTT.

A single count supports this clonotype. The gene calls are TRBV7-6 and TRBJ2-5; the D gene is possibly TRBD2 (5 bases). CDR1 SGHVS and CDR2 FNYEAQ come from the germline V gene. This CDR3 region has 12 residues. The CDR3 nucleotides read TGTGCGAGCGGTCAACATGGAGGGACCCAGTACTTC. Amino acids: CASGQHGGTQYF.

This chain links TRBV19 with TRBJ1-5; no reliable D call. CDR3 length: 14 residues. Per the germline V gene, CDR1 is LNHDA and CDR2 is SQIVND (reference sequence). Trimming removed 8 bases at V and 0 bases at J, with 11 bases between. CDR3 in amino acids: CASRRGYSNQPQHF. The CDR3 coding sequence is TGTGCCAGTCGTAGAGGATATAGCAATCAGCCCCAGCATTTT.

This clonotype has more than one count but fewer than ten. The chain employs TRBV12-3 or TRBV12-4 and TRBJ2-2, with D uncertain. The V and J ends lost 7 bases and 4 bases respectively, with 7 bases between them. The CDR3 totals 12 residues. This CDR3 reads CASIRATGELFF. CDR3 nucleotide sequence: TGTGCCAGCATCCGGGCCACCGGGGAGCTGTTTTTT.

As DNA, the CDR3 is TGTGCCAGCAGCTTAGGTGGGACAGGTCACCGCAGTGAGCAGTTCTTC. It codes for CASSLGGTGHRSEQFF. The chain combines TRBV7-9 with TRBJ2-1, with 8 bases fitting TRBD1. The CDR3 covers 16 residues. V dropped 1 base and J dropped 9; count of bases not matched to a gene: 11. Germline V lookup: CDR1 SEHNR, CDR2 FQNEAQ (reference sequence).

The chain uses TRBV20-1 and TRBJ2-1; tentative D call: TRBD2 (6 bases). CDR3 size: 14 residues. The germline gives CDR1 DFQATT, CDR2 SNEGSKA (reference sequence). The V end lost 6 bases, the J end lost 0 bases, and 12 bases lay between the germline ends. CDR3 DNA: TGCAGTGCGGGCCACGGGAGCTCCTACAATGAGCAGTTCTTC. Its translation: CSAGHGSSYNEQFF.

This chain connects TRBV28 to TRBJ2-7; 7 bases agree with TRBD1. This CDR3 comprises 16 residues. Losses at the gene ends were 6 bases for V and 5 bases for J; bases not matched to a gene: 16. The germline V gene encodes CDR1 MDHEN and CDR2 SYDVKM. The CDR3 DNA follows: TGTGCCAGCAGGAGAATAGGACAGGCCCACGGCAACGAGCAGTACTTC. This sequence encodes CASRRIGQAHGNEQYF.

Here the CDR3 reads CASSPGTGGALDEKLFF. CDR3 bases: TGTGCCAGCAGTCCCGGGACAGGGGGCGCATTGGATGAAAAACTGTTTTTT. This rearrangement joins TRBV6-1 to TRBJ1-4, with TRBD1 identical over 12 bases. Germline lookup yields CDR1 MNHNS and CDR2 SASEGT. The ends lost 5 bases at V and 6 bases at J; junction bases unmatched: 10. The CDR3 contains 17 residues.

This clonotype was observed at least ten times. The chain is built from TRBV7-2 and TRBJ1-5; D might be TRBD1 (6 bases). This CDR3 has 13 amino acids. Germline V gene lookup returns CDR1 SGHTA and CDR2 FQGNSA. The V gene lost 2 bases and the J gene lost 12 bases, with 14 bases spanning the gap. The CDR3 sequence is CASSLRSGEGQHF. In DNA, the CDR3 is TGTGCCAGCAGCTTAAGGTCAGGGGAGGGCCAGCATTTT.

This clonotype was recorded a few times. CDR3 in amino acids: CASSIPLVTEAFF. The DNA for the CDR3 is TGTGCCAGCAGCATCCCATTAGTCACTGAAGCTTTCTTT. This chain uses TRBV5-6 with TRBJ1-1; no reliable D call. Trimming shortened V by 4 bases and J by 4 bases, and 11 bases separated the two germline ends. Germline CDR1 SGHDT, CDR2 YYEEEE. The CDR3 contains 13 residues.

The CDR3 is CSAQRWGPTNEQFF. The CDR3 nucleotides read TGCAGTGCCCAGAGATGGGGGCCGACCAATGAGCAGTTCTTC. The V call is TRBV20-1, the J call TRBJ2-1; possible D gene TRBD1, 6 bases. This CDR3 contains 14 residues. Trimming cost V 6 bases and J 6 bases, with 18 bases left between them. Per germline, CDR1 DFQATT and CDR2 SNEGSKA (reference sequence).

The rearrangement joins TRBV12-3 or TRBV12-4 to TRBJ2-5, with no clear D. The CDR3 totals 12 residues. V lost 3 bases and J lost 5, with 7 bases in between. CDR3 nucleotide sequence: TGTGCCAGCAGTTTCGTGACGGAGACCCAGTACTTC. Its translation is CASSFVTETQYF.

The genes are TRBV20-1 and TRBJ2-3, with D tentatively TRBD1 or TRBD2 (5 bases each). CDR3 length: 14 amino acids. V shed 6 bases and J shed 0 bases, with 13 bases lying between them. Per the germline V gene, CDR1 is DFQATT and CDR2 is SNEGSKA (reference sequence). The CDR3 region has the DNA TGCAGTGCCGACCGGGGCCGGAGCACAGATACGCAGTATTTT. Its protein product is CSADRGRSTDTQYF.

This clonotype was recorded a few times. The CDR3 region has the DNA TGTGCCAGCTTACCAGAGACCACAGATACGCAGTATTTT. Amino acid sequence: CASLPETTDTQYF. This chain uses TRBV7-9 with TRBJ2-3; D not resolved. Germline CDR1 and CDR2: SEHNR and FQNEAQ (reference sequence). The germline V and J ends were trimmed by 8 bases and 2 bases, with 11 bases remaining between them. The CDR3 has 13 residues.

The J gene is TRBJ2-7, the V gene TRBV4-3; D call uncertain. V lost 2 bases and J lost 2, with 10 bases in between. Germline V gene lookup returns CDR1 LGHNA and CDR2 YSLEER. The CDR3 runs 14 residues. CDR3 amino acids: CASSQFIGAYEQYF. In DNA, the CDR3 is TGCGCCAGCAGCCAATTCATCGGAGCCTACGAGCAGTACTTC.

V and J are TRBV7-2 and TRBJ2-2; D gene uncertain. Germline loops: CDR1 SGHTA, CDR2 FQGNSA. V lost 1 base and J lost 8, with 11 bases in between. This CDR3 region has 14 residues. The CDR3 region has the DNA TGTGCCAGCAGCTTAGAACGGCTTTCAGGGGAGCTGTTTTTT. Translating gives CASSLERLSGELFF.

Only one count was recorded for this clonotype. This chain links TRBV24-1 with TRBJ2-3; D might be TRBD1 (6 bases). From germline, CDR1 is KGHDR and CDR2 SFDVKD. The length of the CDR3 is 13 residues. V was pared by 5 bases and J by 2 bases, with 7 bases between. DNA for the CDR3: TGTGCCACCAGTGGGACAGCCACAGATACGCAGTATTTT. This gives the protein CATSGTATDTQYF.

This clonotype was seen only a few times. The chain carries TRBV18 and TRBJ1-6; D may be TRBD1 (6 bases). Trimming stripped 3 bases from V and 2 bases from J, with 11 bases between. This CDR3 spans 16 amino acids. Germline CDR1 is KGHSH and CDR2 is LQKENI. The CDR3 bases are TGTGCCAGCTCACCGTCCCGGACAGCCTATAATTCACCCCTCCACTTT. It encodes CASSPSRTAYNSPLHF.

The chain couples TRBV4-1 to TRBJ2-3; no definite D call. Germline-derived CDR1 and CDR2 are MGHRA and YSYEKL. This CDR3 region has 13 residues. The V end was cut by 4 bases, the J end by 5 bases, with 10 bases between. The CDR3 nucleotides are TGCGCCAGCAGCCTTACTGATGGAGATACGCAGTATTTT. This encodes CASSLTDGDTQYF.

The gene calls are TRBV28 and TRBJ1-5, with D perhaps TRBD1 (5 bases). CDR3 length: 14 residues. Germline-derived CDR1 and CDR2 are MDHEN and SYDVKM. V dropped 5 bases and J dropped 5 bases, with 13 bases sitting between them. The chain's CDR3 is CASSLHRYDQPQHF. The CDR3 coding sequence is TGTGCCAGCAGTCTTCACAGGTACGATCAGCCCCAGCATTTT.

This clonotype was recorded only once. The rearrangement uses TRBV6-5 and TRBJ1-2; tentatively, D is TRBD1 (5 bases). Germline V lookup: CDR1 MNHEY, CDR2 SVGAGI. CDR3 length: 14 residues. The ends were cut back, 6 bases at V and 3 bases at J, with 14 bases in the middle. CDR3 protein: CASSPSRVDYGYTF. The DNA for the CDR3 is TGTGCCAGCAGCCCCTCCAGGGTCGACTATGGCTACACCTTC.

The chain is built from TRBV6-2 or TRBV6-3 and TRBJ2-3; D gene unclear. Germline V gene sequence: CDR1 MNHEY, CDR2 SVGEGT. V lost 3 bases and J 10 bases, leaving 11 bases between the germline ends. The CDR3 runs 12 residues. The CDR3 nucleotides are TGTGCCAGCAGTTATAGAACTCAATCGCAGTATTTT. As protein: CASSYRTQSQYF.

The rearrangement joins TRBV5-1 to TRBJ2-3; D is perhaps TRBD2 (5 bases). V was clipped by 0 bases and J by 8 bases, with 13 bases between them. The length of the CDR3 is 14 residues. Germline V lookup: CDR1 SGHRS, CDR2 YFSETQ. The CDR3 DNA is TGCGCCAGCAGCTTGGCCATGAGGGCGGCTACGCAGTATTTT. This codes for CASSLAMRAATQYF.

The CDR3 DNA reads TGTGCCATCCGTGGAGACGAAGCGCGCTACGAGCAGTACTTC. Translated, it gives CAIRGDEARYEQYF. V is TRBV10-3 and J is TRBJ2-7; no reliable D call. The germline V and J ends were trimmed by 8 bases and 3 bases, with 17 bases remaining between them. Looked up from germline, CDR1 is ENHRY and CDR2 is SYGVKD. CDR3 length equals 14 residues.